This T cell receptor (beta chain) was captured in a study of OX40 agonist ivuxolimab in advanced cancers. For context, the study as a whole: Ivuxolimab was a fully human IgG2 agonistic monoclonal antibody targeting the costimulatory receptor OX40 (CD134). Intravenous ivuxolimab was administered to patients every 2 weeks at six dose levels: 0.01, 0.1, 0.3, 1.5, 3 and 10 mg/kg. Of the 50 to 55 dose-escalation patients, hepatocellular carcinoma was present in some 19, melanoma in roughly 15, renal cell carcinoma in 9 and head and neck cancer in 9. In the dose-escalation cohort, approximately 82% of patients were male, and the mean age was around 60 years, with a range of roughly 23 to 85. Patients were allowed to have had prior anti-PD-1, anti-PD-L1 or anti-CTLA-4 therapy, and roughly two fifths of the dose-escalation patients had been treated with checkpoint inhibitors. Three dose-escalation patients achieved partial responses, one with hepatocellular carcinoma and two with cutaneous melanoma. Peripheral TCRbeta sequencing was intended to test whether TCR sequence diversity was altered and clonal T-cell expansion was caused by ivuxolimab. The paper covers the monotherapy dose-escalation part of the phase I ivuxolimab trial, which included N ≈ 54 patients.

Patients with autoimmune disease history or receiving systemic immunosuppression were excluded from the trial. Peripheral blood for TCR sequencing was collected from all dose cohorts at baseline, on cycle 4 day 1, and on cycle 7 day 1. Samples were obtained from an open-label, multicenter, first-in-human phase I dose-escalation trial of ivuxolimab. Adults with locally advanced or metastatic head and neck squamous cell, hepatocellular, melanoma or renal cell carcinoma were enrolled in the trial. Before TCR sequencing, CD4+ and CD8+ T cells were separately sorted from peripheral blood. For this clone: What this receptor recognizes is not known. No clone much larger than this one lies a single base away; base qualities are absent.

The CDR3 covers 13 residues, taking in both the cysteine and the phenylalanine. Only CDR3 DNA remains: 39 bases, in frame from the first base. V is reduced by 5 bases and J by 7 bases, leaving a spacing of 11 bases between them. CDR1 and CDR2, per the germline V gene, are MGHRA and YSYEKL. What the study reported, not specific to this receptor: At doses of 0.1 to 3.0 mg/kg, clonal expansion of both CD4+ and CD8+ T cells in blood was seen between baseline and week 6. The antigen specificity of the peripheral T cells that underwent clonal expansion was not determined. In the 0.1-3.0 mg/kg groups, partial responders were among the patients with the lowest normalized peripheral clonal expansion, particularly in CD8+ T cells. After ivuxolimab, more expanded clones were found on average in CD8+ T cells than in CD4+ T cells. Low levels of normalized T-cell clonal expansion were also shown by some nonresponding patients.

Genomic DNA was extracted from sorted cells for sequencing of the TCRbeta CDR3 region. TCRbeta CDR3 regions were sequenced using the immunoSEQ Assay. Held by TCRdb, this immuneACCESS table contains in-frame sequences only and omits some clones. Under half of the omission traces to an unresolved V gene where checked; the cause of the rest is unknown. This sample lists roughly 50,000 clones; about 87% were detected once. The ten top clones hold about a tenth of the sample. The sequence was obtained from an adult with an advanced solid tumor such as melanoma, head and neck, liver or kidney cancer. The chain was built from TRBV4-1 and TRBJ2-2; a weak D assignment points to TRBD1 (5 bases agree). The input for sequencing was CD4+ or CD8+ T cells sorted from blood, taken in a trial of the OX40 agonist ivuxolimab. The sequenced DNA: TGCGCCAGCAGCACTCAGGGTTACGGGGAGCTGTTTTTT. Its translation reads: CASSTQGYGELFF.